This T cell receptor beta chain was sequenced in a study of human T cells and chemical hapten exposure. Looking at the study overall: DPC at 0.01% went onto the upper back in patch tests, read at 6 days.

Original processing notes: Sample-level TCR yields exhibited a median of around 100,000, with a range of about 20,000 to 750,000. TCRdb redid the calling of the RACE reads with MiXCR, one entry per CDR3 protein. The V and J calls follow TCRdb's processing rather than the paper's. The sample includes some 380,000 distinct CDR3 sequences, 4.8% seen only once; the top ten take 2% to 2.5%. This clonotype was recorded at least ten times. Time point meaning: patch test 1, 2 weeks after DPC sensitization. The sample's treatment: therapeutic diphenylcyclopropenone sensitization with weekly scalp DPC. The source is a woman between 50 and 59 years old with alopecia areata. Some clones in this sample may be carry-over from other donors' samples. The sequenced sample was whole blood, obtained in connection with sensitization to the hapten diphenylcyclopropenone (DPC).

CDR3 loop: CASSFLRTGVGYTF. The CDR3 coding sequence is TGTGCCAGCAGCTTTTTAAGGACAGGGGTTGGCTACACCTTC. V usage is TRBV13 and J usage is TRBJ1-2; 9 positions agree with TRBD1. Unmatched junction bases numbered 6, after V lost 3 bases and J lost 7 bases. The CDR3 is 14 amino acids. The germline gives CDR1 PRHDT, CDR2 FYEKMQ (reference sequence). Full variable domain (rest looked up from reference TRBV13 and TRBJ1-2): AAGVIQSPRHLIKEKRETATLKCYPIPRHDTVYWYQQGPGQDPQFLISFYEKMQSDKGSIPDRFSAQQFSDYHSELNMSSLELGDSALYFCASSFLRTGVGYTFGSGTRLTVV.